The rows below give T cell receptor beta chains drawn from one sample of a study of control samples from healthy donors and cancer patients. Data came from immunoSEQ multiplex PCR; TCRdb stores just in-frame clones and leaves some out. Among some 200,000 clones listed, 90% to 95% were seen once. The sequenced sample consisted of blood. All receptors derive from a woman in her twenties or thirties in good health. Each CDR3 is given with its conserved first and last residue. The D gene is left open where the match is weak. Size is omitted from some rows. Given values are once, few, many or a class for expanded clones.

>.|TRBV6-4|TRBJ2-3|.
TGTGCCAGCAGTGACGGGGCGGGGAGCACAGATACGCAGTATTTT
CASSDGAGSTDTQYF
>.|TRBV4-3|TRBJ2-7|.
TGCGCCAGCAGCCAAGATCCGGGGGTCAACGAGCAGTACTTC
CASSQDPGVNEQYF
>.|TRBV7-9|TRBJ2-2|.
TGTGCCAGCAGCCAGGGGCCCGGGGAGCTGTTTTTT
CASSQGPGELFF
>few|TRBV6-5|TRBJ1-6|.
TGTGCCAGCACTGTCTCCTATAATTCACCCCTCCACTTT
CASTVSYNSPLHF
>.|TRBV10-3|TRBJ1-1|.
TGTGCCATCAGTGAACAGGGGAACACTGAAGCTTTCTTT
CAISEQGNTEAFF
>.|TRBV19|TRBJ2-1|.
TGTGCCAGTAGGCGGGGGCCCTCCTACAATGAGCAGTTCTTC
CASRRGPSYNEQFF
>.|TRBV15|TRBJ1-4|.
TGTGCCACCAGCAGAGACTTATGGGCGGGGAGAAATGAAAAACTGTTTTTT
CATSRDLWAGRNEKLFF
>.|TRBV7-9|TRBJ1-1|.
TGTGCCAGCAGCTTAATGTCGAACACTGAAGCTTTCTTT
CASSLMSNTEAFF
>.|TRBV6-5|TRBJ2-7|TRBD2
TGTGCCAGCAGTTACTCTGTAGCGGGGTTGCCCTACGAGCAGTACTTC
CASSYSVAGLPYEQYF
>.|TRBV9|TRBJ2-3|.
TGTGCCAGCAGCGCCGGGACTAGCACAGATACGCAGTATTTT
CASSAGTSTDTQYF
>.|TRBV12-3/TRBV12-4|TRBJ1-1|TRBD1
TGTGCCAGCAGAACCGGGACAGGGATCGCTTTCTTT
CASRTGTGIAFF
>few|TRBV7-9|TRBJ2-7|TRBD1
TGTGCCAGCAGCTTAGCGGGAGACAGGGACTACGAGCAGTACTTC
CASSLAGDRDYEQYF
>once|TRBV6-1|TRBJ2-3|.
TGTGCCAGCAGTGAATTGGGGATCACAGATACGCAGTATTTT
CASSELGITDTQYF
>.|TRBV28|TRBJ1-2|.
TGTGCCAGCACTACGGGTCTCTATGGCTACACCTTC
CASTTGLYGYTF
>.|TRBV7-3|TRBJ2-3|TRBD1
TGTGCCAGCAGCTTGACAGGGGGCCCAGATACGCAGTATTTT
CASSLTGGPDTQYF
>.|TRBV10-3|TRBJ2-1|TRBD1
TGTGCCATCAGTGAGTCGAACAGGGGCTCCTACAATGAGCAGTTCTTC
CAISESNRGSYNEQFF
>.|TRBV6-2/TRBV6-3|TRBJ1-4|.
TGTGCCAGCAGTCTTCAGGGGACTAATGAAAAACTGTTTTTT
CASSLQGTNEKLFF
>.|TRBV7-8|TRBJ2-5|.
TGTGCCAGCAGCTTAGCTTGGACAGAAGAGACCCAGTACTTC
CASSLAWTEETQYF
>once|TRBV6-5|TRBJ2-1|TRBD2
TGTGCCAGCATTCTAACCGGGACTAGCAATGAGCAGTTCTTC
CASILTGTSNEQFF
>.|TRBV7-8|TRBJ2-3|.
TGTGCCAGCAGCGCAGGTTGGAGCACAGATACGCAGTATTTT
CASSAGWSTDTQYF
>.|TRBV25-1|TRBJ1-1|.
TGTGCCAGCAGTGTGACGGGGAACACTGAAGCTTTCTTT
CASSVTGNTEAFF
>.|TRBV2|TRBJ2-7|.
TGTGCCAGCAGTGTCTGGGCCTACGAGCAGTACTTC
CASSVWAYEQYF